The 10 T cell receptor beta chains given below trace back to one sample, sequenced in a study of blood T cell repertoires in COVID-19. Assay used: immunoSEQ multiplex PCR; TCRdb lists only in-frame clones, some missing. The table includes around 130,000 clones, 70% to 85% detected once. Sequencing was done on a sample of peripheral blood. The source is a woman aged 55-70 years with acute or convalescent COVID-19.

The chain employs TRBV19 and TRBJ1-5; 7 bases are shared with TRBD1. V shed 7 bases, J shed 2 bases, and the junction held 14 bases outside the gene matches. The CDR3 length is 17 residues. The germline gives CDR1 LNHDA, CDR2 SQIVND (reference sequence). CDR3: CASKNLQGGTGNQPQHF. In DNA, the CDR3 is TGTGCCAGTAAAAACTTACAAGGGGGCACAGGCAATCAGCCCCAGCATTTT.

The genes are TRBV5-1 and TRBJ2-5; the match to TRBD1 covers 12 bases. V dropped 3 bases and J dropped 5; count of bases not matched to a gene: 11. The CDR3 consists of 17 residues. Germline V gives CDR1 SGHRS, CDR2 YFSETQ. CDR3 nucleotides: TGCGCCAGCAGCTCGGGACAGGGGGCGCGAATTTGGGAGACCCAGTACTTC. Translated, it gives CASSSGQGARIWETQYF.

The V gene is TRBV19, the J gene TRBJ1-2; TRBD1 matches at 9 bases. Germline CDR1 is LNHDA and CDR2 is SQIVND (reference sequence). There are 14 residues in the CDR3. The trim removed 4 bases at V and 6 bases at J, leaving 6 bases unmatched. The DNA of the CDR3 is TGTGCCAGTAGTAAGGGACAGGGTAGCGATGGCTACACCTTC. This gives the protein CASSKGQGSDGYTF.

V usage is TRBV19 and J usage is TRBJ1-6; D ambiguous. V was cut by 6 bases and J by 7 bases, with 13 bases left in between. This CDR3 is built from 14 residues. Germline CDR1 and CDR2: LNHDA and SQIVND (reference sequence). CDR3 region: CASRNEGLNSPLHF. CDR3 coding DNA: TGTGCCAGTAGAAATGAGGGTTTGAATTCACCCCTCCACTTT.

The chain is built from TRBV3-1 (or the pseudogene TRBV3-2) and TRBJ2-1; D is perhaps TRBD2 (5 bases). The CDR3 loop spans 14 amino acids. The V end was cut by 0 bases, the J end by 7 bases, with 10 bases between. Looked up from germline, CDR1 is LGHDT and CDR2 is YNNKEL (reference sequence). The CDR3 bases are TGTGCCAGCAGCCAAGAGCCAAGGACTAATGAGCAGTTCTTC. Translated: CASSQEPRTNEQFF.

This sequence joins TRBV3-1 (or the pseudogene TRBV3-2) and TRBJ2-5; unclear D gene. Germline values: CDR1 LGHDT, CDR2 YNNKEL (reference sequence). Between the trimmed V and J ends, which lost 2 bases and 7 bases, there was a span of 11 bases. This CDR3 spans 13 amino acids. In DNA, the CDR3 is TGTGCCAGCAGCCAACCGACTGGTGGGACCCAGTACTTC. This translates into CASSQPTGGTQYF.

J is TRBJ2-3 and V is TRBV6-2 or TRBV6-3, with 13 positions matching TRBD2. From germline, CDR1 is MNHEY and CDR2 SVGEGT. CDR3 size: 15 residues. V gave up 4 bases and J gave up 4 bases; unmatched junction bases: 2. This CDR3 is CASSSLAGGADTQYF. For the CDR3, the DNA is TGTGCCAGCAGTTCACTAGCGGGGGGGGCAGATACGCAGTATTTT.

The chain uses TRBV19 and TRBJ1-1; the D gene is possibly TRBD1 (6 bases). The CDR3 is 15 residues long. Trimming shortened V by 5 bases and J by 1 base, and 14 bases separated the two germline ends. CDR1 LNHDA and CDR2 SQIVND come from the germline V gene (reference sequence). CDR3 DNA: TGTGCCAGTAGTTCAAAATCGACAGGGAACACTGAAGCTTTCTTT. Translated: CASSSKSTGNTEAFF. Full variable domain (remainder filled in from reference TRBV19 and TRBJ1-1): DGGITQSPKYLFRKEGQNVTLSCEQNLNHDAMYWYRQDPGQGLRLIYYSQIVNDFQKGDIAEGYSVSREKKESFPLTVTSAQKNPTAFYLCASSSKSTGNTEAFFGQGTRLTVV.

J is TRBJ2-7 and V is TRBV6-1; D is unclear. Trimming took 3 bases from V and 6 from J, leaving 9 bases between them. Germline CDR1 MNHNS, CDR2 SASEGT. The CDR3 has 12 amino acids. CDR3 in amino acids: CASSERIREQYF. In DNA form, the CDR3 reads TGTGCCAGCAGTGAGAGGATACGCGAGCAGTACTTC.

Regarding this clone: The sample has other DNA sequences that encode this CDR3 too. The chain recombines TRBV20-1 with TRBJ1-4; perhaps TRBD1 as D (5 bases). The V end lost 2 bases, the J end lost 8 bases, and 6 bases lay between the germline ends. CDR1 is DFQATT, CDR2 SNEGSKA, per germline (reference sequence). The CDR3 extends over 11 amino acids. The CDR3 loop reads CSARRGEKLFF. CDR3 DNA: TGCAGTGCTAGAAGGGGAGAAAAACTGTTTTTT.